This paragraph reports one T cell receptor (beta chain). Its antigen is as yet unknown. This sample is part of a study of cytomegalovirus exposure and HLA in healthy donors. General study findings and limits: A later analysis found most CMV-associated TCR beta chains apparently HLA-restricted.

Vbeta (60) and Jbeta (13) primers were used in the PCR. TCRdb's copy holds only in-frame clones and misses some; the assay was immunoSEQ multiplex PCR. Listed are some 84,000 clones; approximately 0.58% falls within the top ten. Looked up from germline, CDR1 is SGHRS and CDR2 is YFSETQ. V was clipped by 0 bases and J by 6 bases; unmatched bases: 7. The CDR3 has 16 amino acids. Source material: PBMCs. The origin of this receptor is a man between 45 and 60 years old in good health and CMV-seronegative. The chain carries TRBV5-1 and TRBJ2-5, with TRBD2 identical over 11 bases. CDR3 sequence (DNA): TGCGCCAGCAGCTTGGATCTTAGCGGGGGGGGAAAGACCCAGTACTTC. Its protein is CASSLDLSGGGKTQYF. Combining the CDR3 with reference TRBV5-1 and TRBJ2-5 gives the whole variable domain KAGVTQTPRYLIKTRGQQVTLSCSPISGHRSVSWYQQTPGQGLQFLFEYFSETQRNKGNFPGRFSGRQFSNSRSEMNVSTLELGDSALYLCASSLDLSGGGKTQYFGPGTRLLVL.